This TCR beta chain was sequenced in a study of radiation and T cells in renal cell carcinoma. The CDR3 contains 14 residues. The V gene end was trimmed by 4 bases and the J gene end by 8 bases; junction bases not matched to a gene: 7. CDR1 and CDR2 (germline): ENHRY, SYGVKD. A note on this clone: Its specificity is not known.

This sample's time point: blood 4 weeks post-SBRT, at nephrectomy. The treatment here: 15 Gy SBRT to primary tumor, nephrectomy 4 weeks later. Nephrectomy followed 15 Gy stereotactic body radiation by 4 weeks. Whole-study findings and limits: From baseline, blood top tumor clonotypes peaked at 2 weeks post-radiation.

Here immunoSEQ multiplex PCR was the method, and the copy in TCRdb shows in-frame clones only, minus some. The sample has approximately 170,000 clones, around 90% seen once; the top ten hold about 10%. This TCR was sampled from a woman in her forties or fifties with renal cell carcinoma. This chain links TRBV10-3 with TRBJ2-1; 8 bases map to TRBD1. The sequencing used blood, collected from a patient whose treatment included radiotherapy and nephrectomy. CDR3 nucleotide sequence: TGTGCCATCAGTGGACAGGGGTTAGGCGATGAGCAGTTCTTC. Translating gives CAISGQGLGDEQFF.